This T cell receptor beta chain appears in the sequencing data of a study of sequential checkpoint blockade in melanoma. Treatment of the sample: randomized to nivolumab then ipilimumab (arm A) or the reverse (arm B). Patients had received no earlier DNA-damaging chemotherapy. V lost 3 bases and J 2 bases, leaving 17 bases between the germline ends. There are 17 residues in the CDR3. Germline assignment: CDR1 LNHDA and CDR2 SQIVND (reference sequence). Here immunoSEQ multiplex PCR was the method, and the copy in TCRdb shows in-frame clones only, minus some. This sample has 9,500 to 13,000 clones, with 55% to 70% found just once.

The source of this sequence is a human donor with melanoma. The J gene is TRBJ1-5, the V gene TRBV19; D perhaps matches TRBD1 (5 bases). Sequencing was performed on CD8+ T cells sorted from blood (inferred from file names), taken from a patient given nivolumab and ipilimumab in sequence. In nucleotides, the CDR3 is TGTGCCAGTAGTATTATGGGAGGGGAGCTTGGCAATCAGCCCCAGCATTTT. Translated, it gives CASSIMGGELGNQPQHF.